The 8 T cell receptor beta chains below were found in one sample sequenced in a study of beta chain features in type 1 diabetes. Expressed TCRB transcripts got sequenced, as all isolated RNA was reverse transcribed. Sequenced by immunoSEQ multiplex PCR; TCRdb stores in-frame clones only, minus some. The sample lists about half a million clones, more than 9.5% occurring once. The sample taken for sequencing was naive CD4+ T cells from blood. The source is a woman younger than 30 in good health.

V usage is TRBV28 and J usage is TRBJ2-6; D remains unclear. This CDR3 comprises 14 residues. V was cut by 5 bases and J by 2 bases, with 7 bases left in between. Germline CDR1 reads MDHEN; CDR2 reads SYDVKM. The DNA of the CDR3 is TGTGCCAGCAGTCCCCTCGCTGGGGCCAACGTCCTGACTTTC. Translating gives CASSPLAGANVLTF.

This chain links TRBV18 with TRBJ2-7; a weak D match, TRBD1 (6 bases). V gave up 4 bases and J gave up 7 bases, with 20 bases separating them. In germline, CDR1 is KGHSH, CDR2 LQKENI. This CDR3 spans 15 amino acids. Here the CDR3 DNA reads TGTGCCAGCTCACTACACAGGGCCGAGTGGGAAGAGCAGTACTTC. Its protein product is CASSLHRAEWEEQYF.

This clone showed up just a few times. The chain carries TRBV7-2 and TRBJ2-7; 7 bases match TRBD2. Germline trimming cut 3 bases from V and 0 bases from J; bases unmatched to any gene: 14. The CDR3 is 18 amino acids. The germline gives CDR1 SGHTA, CDR2 FQGNSA. This chain's CDR3 is CASSLRELILQDSYEQYF. In nucleotides, the CDR3 is TGTGCCAGCAGCTTGCGGGAGCTAATTTTGCAGGACTCCTACGAGCAGTACTTC.

The table lists this clone with a few counts. The chain recombines TRBV7-2 with TRBJ2-3; D might be TRBD1 or TRBD2, each matching 5 bases. V was shortened by 6 bases and J by 4 bases, with 17 bases between the two germline ends. The CDR3 is 15 amino acids. From germline, CDR1 is SGHTA and CDR2 FQGNSA. CDR3 in DNA: TGTGCCAGCAGGGACCAGGGAGCAGTTGCAGATACGCAGTATTTT. Residues: CASRDQGAVADTQYF.

This clone was seen more than once but under ten times. The chain combines TRBV15 with TRBJ2-1, with 8 nucleotides matching TRBD2. Germline values: CDR1 LNHNV, CDR2 YYDKDF (reference sequence). The CDR3 covers 16 residues. V gave up 1 base and J gave up 4 bases; unmatched junction bases: 6. The CDR3 DNA follows: TGTGCCACCAGCAGAGCCTTAGCGGGGAGTTACAATGAGCAGTTCTTC. Its protein product is CATSRALAGSYNEQFF. The full variable domain, with the rest looked up from reference TRBV15 and TRBJ2-1, is DAMVIQNPRYQVTQFGKPVTLSCSQTLNHNVMYWYQQKSSQAPKLLFHYYDKDFNNEADTPDNFQSRRPNTSFCFLDIRSPGLGDTAMYLCATSRALAGSYNEQFFGPGTRLTVL.

This clone was seen only a few times. Different DNA sequences within this sample yield the same CDR3. The V and J genes are TRBV7-9 and TRBJ2-1; either TRBD1 or TRBD2 may supply D (5 bases each). Germline V gene lookup returns CDR1 SEHNR and CDR2 FQNEAQ (reference sequence). This CDR3 has 13 residues. V was pared by 6 bases and J by 1 base, with 7 bases between. CDR3 nucleotides: TGTGCCAGCAGTTGGGGGTCCTACAATGAGCAGTTCTTC. Translated, it gives CASSWGSYNEQFF.

This clone was picked up a small number of times. The chain is built from TRBV4-2 and TRBJ2-3; the D is unclear. This CDR3 region has 14 residues. Germline values: CDR1 LGHNA, CDR2 YNFKEQ. With 0 bases removed from V and 7 bases from J, the gap between germline ends came to 11 bases. The CDR3 DNA reads as TGTGCCAGCAGCCAAGATCCGGCAGGCCATACGCAGTATTTT. Translation gives CASSQDPAGHTQYF.

This clone was found a few times. The V call is TRBV9, the J call TRBJ2-1; D is ambiguous. CDR3 size: 14 residues. Germline loops: CDR1 SGDLS, CDR2 YYNGEE. Trimming shortened V by 0 bases and J by 9 bases, and 13 bases separated the two germline ends. This CDR3 reads CASSVEITVGEQFF. The CDR3 nucleotides read TGTGCCAGCAGCGTAGAAATCACAGTTGGTGAGCAGTTCTTC.